This T cell receptor beta chain was found in a study of CD8+CD57+ T cells in acquired aplastic anemia. Study as a whole: Quantities of DNA derived from sorted CD4+ and CD8+ cells averaged around 3.2 ug.

CDR1 is SEHNR and CDR2 is FQNEAQ in the germline V gene (reference sequence). V lost 1 base and J lost 2, with 9 bases in between. The CDR3 is 14 amino acids. Genomic DNA templated the TCR beta VDJ and CDR3 profiling. One entry per CDR3 protein, called by TCRdb with MiXCR from the reads. The data contain 80,000 to 100,000 distinct CDR3 sequences, 55% to 80% of them singletons. It was patients with CD8+CD57+ cell expansion by flow cytometry who were chosen for sequencing. This receptor was obtained from a human donor with aplastic anemia. Sample: sorted CD4+, CD8+, or CD8+CD57+ T cells (not recorded which) from PBMCs. This chain connects TRBV7-9 to TRBJ2-7; possibly TRBD1 for D (6 bases). In DNA, the CDR3 is TGTGCCAGCAGCTTAGAAGCAGGGGCCTACGAGCAGTACTTC. It yields the protein CASSLEAGAYEQYF. Complete variable domain (other parts from reference TRBV7-9 and TRBJ2-7): DTGVSQNPRHKITKRGQNVTFRCDPISEHNRLYWYRQTLGQGPEFLTYFQNEAQLEKSRLLSDRFSAERPKGSFSTLEIQRTEQGDSAMYLCASSLEAGAYEQYFGPGTRLTVT.